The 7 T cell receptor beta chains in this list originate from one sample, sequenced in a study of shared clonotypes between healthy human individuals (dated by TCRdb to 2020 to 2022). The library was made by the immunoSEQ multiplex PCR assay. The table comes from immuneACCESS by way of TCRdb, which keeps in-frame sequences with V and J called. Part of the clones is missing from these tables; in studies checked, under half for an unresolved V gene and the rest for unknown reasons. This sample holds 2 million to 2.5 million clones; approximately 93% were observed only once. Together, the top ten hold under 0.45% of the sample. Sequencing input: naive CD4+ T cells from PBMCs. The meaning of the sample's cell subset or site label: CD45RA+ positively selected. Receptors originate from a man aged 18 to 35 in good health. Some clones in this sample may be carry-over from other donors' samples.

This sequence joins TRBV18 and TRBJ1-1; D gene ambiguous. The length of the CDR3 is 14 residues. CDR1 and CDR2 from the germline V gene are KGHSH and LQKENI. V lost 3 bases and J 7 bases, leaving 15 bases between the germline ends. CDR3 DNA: TGTGCCAGCTCACCGCTCCAAGAGGGAGGTGAAGCTTTCTTT. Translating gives CASSPLQEGGEAFF. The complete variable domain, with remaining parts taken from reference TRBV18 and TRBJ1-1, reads NAGVMQNPRHLVRRRGQEARLRCSPMKGHSHVYWYRQLPEEGLKFMVYLQKENIIDESGMPKERFSAEFPKEGPSILRIQQVVRGDSAAYFCASSPLQEGGEAFFGQGTRLTVV.

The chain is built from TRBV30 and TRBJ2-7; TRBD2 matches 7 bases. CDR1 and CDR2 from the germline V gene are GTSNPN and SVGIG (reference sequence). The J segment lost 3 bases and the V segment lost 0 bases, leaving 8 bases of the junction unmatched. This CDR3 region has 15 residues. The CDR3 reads CAWSVQMGGGYEQYF. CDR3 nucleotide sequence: TGTGCCTGGAGTGTACAAATGGGGGGGGGCTACGAGCAGTACTTC.

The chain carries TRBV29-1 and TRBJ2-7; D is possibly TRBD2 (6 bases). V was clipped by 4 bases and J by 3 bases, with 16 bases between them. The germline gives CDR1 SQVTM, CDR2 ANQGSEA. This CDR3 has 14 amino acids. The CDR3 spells CSVVPGLHRYEQYF. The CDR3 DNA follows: TGCAGCGTTGTCCCGGGACTTCATCGCTACGAGCAGTACTTC.

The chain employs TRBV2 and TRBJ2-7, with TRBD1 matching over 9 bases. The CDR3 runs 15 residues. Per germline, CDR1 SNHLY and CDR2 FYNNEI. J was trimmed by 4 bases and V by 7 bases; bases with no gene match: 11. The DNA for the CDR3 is TGTGCCAGCACTCGACAGGGGGGGGCCGCGTACGAGCAGTACTTC. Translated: CASTRQGGAAYEQYF.

The CDR3: CASSIDPRQGAFQPQHF. CDR3 nucleotide sequence: TGTGCCAGTAGTATAGATCCTCGGCAGGGGGCGTTTCAGCCCCAGCATTTT. V usage is TRBV19 and J usage is TRBJ1-5, with 8 bases matching TRBD1. The germline V gene encodes CDR1 LNHDA and CDR2 SQIVND (reference sequence). The CDR3 is made up of 17 amino acids. Germline trimming cut 0 bases from V and 6 bases from J; bases unmatched to any gene: 10.

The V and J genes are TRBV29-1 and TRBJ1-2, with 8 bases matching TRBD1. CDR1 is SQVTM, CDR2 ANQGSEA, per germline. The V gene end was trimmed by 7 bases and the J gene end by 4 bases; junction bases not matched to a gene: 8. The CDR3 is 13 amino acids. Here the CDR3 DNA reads TGCAGCGCAATCGAACAGGGGGGCTATGGCTACACCTTC. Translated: CSAIEQGGYGYTF.

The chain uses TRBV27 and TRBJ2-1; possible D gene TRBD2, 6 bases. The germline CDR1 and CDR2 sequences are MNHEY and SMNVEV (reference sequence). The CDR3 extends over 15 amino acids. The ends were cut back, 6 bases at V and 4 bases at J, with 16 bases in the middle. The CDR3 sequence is CASRPSREAYNEQFF. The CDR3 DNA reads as TGTGCCAGCAGACCTTCGCGGGAAGCGTACAATGAGCAGTTCTTC.